Listed here are 5 T cell receptor beta chains from one sample, sequenced in a study of T cells in Graves' hyperthyroidism and ophthalmopathy. Researchers amplified the TCR beta CDR3 regions from RNA transcripts. The HTBI primer set was used in a first-round RT-PCR of the TCR CDR3. TCRdb passed the multiplex PCR reads through MiXCR, listing each CDR3 protein once. The sample has hundreds of thousands of distinct CDR3 sequences; roughly 14% are singletons. The material sequenced was blood. These receptors were obtained from a man aged 18-30 years with Graves' ophthalmopathy.

This clonotype has only a few counts. The V call is TRBV7-9, the J call TRBJ2-3, with 7 bases lining up with TRBD2. Germline values: CDR1 SEHNR, CDR2 FQNEAQ (reference sequence). V lost 3 bases to trimming and J lost 1 base; unmatched junction nucleotides: 4. This CDR3 has 15 amino acids. CDR3 sequence (DNA): TGTGCCAGCAGCTTCTTCGCGGGAGGCACAGATACGCAGTATTTT. The encoded protein is CASSFFAGGTDTQYF.

This clonotype has ten or more counts. CDR3 amino acids: CAWSGGQIGGNTIYF. DNA for the CDR3: TGTGCCTGGAGTGGAGGACAGATCGGGGGAAACACCATATATTTT. V is TRBV30 and J is TRBJ1-3; possibly TRBD1 for D (6 bases). V lost 1 base and J 4 bases, leaving 14 bases between the germline ends. CDR3 length: 15 amino acids. Germline values: CDR1 GTSNPN, CDR2 SVGIG (reference sequence).

At least ten counts were recorded for this clonotype. The chain combines TRBV20-1 with TRBJ1-5; D remains ambiguous. This CDR3 comprises 14 residues. CDR1 is DFQATT and CDR2 is SNEGSKA in the germline V gene (reference sequence). Trimming removed 6 bases from V and 4 bases from J, with 16 bases in between. In DNA, the CDR3 is TGCAGTGCCCCCTCCGGGGTGGTTAATCAGCCCCAGCATTTT. It encodes CSAPSGVVNQPQHF.

This clonotype came up many times. The V gene is TRBV10-3, the J gene TRBJ1-1; no firm D call. The CDR3 extends over 11 amino acids. V lost 6 bases to trimming and J lost 4 bases, with 6 bases between them. The germline gives CDR1 ENHRY, CDR2 SYGVKD. Here the CDR3 reads CAIRVGTEAFF. For the CDR3, the DNA is TGTGCCATCAGGGTTGGCACTGAAGCTTTCTTT.

Regarding this clonotype: A much larger clone lies a single base off, so this may be a read error. The gene calls are TRBV5-1 and TRBJ2-1; D might be TRBD1 (6 bases). This CDR3 has 15 amino acids. The germline gives CDR1 SGHRS, CDR2 YFSETQ. CDR3 nucleotide sequence: TGCGCCAGCAGCTCCCACAGGGACGGCTACAATGGGCAGTTCTTC. It yields the protein CASSSHRDGYNGQFF.